These 25 T cell receptor beta chains originate from one sample sequenced in a study of T cells expressing NK-cell markers. TCRdb derives one entry per CDR3 protein from the 5' RACE reads, leaving out DNA. This sample contains roughly 280,000 distinct CDR3 sequences. The sample taken for sequencing was blood T cells: a sorted CD56 or NKG2C T cell subset, CD4+ or CD8+ T cells, or bulk PBMC T cells (not recorded which). The receptors here all came from a man between 18 and 35 years old in good health.

V usage is TRBV20-1 and J usage is TRBJ2-7. This CDR3 comprises 14 residues. CDR1 is DFQATT and CDR2 is SNEGSKA in the germline V gene (reference sequence). CDR3 region: CSARALRRLYEQYF.

The V call is TRBV11-2, the J call TRBJ2-1; absent DNA, TCRdb's TRBD2 call cannot be checked. This CDR3 has 16 residues. Germline CDR1 SGHAT, CDR2 FQNNGV. The CDR3: CASSERGGRGRNEQFF.

The J gene is TRBJ2-3, the V gene TRBV5-1; checking the TCRdb D call of TRBD1 is not possible without DNA. The CDR3 length is 17 residues. Per the germline V gene, CDR1 is SGHRS and CDR2 is YFSETQ. This CDR3 is CASTTRPGQGGSDTQYF.

This chain connects TRBV7-8 to TRBJ1-1. There are 14 residues in the CDR3. From germline, CDR1 is SGHVS and CDR2 FQNEAQ. Here the CDR3 reads CASSLIDLNTEAFF.

This chain uses TRBV19 with TRBJ2-1. This CDR3 has 11 amino acids. CDR1 is LNHDA and CDR2 is SQIVND in the germline V gene (reference sequence). The CDR3 is CATGEFHEQFF.

The V call is TRBV6-1, the J call TRBJ2-3; TCRdb gives TRBD1 as the D gene, but with no DNA this cannot be confirmed. The germline V gene has CDR1 MNHNS and CDR2 SASEGT. CDR3 length: 15 amino acids. This chain's CDR3 is CASSEESWGSDTQYF.

The V and J genes are TRBV6-5 and TRBJ2-7; TCRdb names TRBD2, which stays unverified in the absence of DNA. The CDR3 length is 16 residues. From germline, CDR1 is MNHEY and CDR2 SVGAGI. This CDR3 reads CASSYSSASGSYEQYF.

This chain links TRBV4-3 with TRBJ2-1; the D gene TCRdb calls, TRBD2, cannot be checked with no DNA. Germline lookup yields CDR1 LGHNA and CDR2 YSLEER. The CDR3 totals 16 residues. Here the CDR3 reads CASSQRTSGSPNEQFF.

The CDR3 is CASSWSGTGAYNNEQFF. The chain recombines TRBV6-5 with TRBJ2-1; TCRdb's assignment of TRBD1 cannot be checked, as there is no DNA. The CDR3 totals 17 residues. Germline V gene data show CDR1 as MNHEY and CDR2 as SVGAGI.

This chain links TRBV12-3 or TRBV12-4 with TRBJ1-2; TCRdb indicates TRBD1, and absent DNA this call remains unverified. The CDR3 has 14 amino acids. The CDR3 region is CASRIRDRGLSCTF.

V is TRBV18 and J is TRBJ2-1; TCRdb selects TRBD1, and the lack of DNA leaves this call unchecked. This CDR3 has 17 residues. Germline V gene lookup returns CDR1 KGHSH and CDR2 LQKENI. The CDR3 is CASSPPKRDSRYNEQFF.

The genes are TRBV20-1 and TRBJ2-7; TCRdb returns TRBD2, unconfirmable since there is no DNA. The CDR3 has 15 residues. Germline values: CDR1 DFQATT, CDR2 SNEGSKA (reference sequence). CDR3 amino acids: CSATGTSRPLVEQYF.

The CDR3 reads CASRDSGANVLTF. The chain combines TRBV14 with TRBJ2-6. Germline V gene lookup returns CDR1 SGHDN and CDR2 FVKESK. This CDR3 has 13 amino acids.

The V and J genes are TRBV6-5 and TRBJ2-2. The CDR3 is 13 amino acids. The germline V gene has CDR1 MNHEY and CDR2 SVGAGI. The CDR3 reads CASRLTDTGELFF.

This chain connects TRBV29-1 to TRBJ2-2; with no DNA, the TCRdb D assignment of TRBD2 cannot be verified. CDR3 length: 14 residues. The germline CDR1 and CDR2 sequences are SQVTM and ANQGSEA. The CDR3 is CSVRAGGITGELFF.

V is TRBV18 and J is TRBJ2-5; TCRdb names TRBD2, which stays unverified in the absence of DNA. Germline V gene lookup returns CDR1 KGHSH and CDR2 LQKENI. The CDR3 runs to 18 residues. The chain's CDR3 is CASQRSQKAGGGRETQYF.

J is TRBJ1-4 and V is TRBV4-1. Germline CDR1 reads MGHRA; CDR2 reads YSYEKL. The CDR3 is made up of 15 amino acids. CDR3 loop: CASSQGGQLNEKLFF.

The rearrangement links TRBV29-1 to TRBJ1-1. This CDR3 has 13 residues. Germline V gene data show CDR1 as SQVTM and CDR2 as ANQGSEA. CDR3 sequence: CSVELGLLKWAFF.

The chain recombines TRBV12-3 or TRBV12-4 with TRBJ2-1. The CDR3 has 12 residues. The CDR3 protein is CASSYQLGEQFF.

This rearrangement joins TRBV20-1 to TRBJ1-3. The CDR3 has 12 residues. Germline V CDR1 and CDR2: DFQATT, SNEGSKA (reference sequence). This CDR3 reads CSASSTGNTIYF.

The chain has TRBV12-3 or TRBV12-4 and TRBJ2-7; TCRdb names TRBD2, which stays unverified in the absence of DNA. This CDR3 has 15 amino acids. This CDR3 reads CASSSRGLTMGEQYF.

CDR3 amino acids: CASSSRSDRDNEQFF. The chain has TRBV27 and TRBJ2-1; the D gene TCRdb calls, TRBD1, cannot be checked with no DNA. Germline loops: CDR1 MNHEY, CDR2 SMNVEV (reference sequence). The CDR3 runs 15 residues.

The chain has TRBV6-1 and TRBJ2-1. Germline V lookup: CDR1 MNHNS, CDR2 SASEGT. There are 11 residues in the CDR3. CDR3 residues: CASSEPNEQFF.

V and J are TRBV4-2 and TRBJ2-3; the TCRdb D gene call, TRBD1, has no DNA to confirm it. This CDR3 has 14 residues. CDR1 LGHNA and CDR2 YNFKEQ come from the germline V gene. This chain's CDR3 is CASSQAGVPDTQYF.

The chain couples TRBV18 to TRBJ2-7; the D call of TRBD2 rests on TCRdb alone, since no DNA is present to check it. Germline CDR1 and CDR2: KGHSH and LQKENI. The CDR3 length is 15 residues. CDR3 region: CASSPSGRAQYEQYF.